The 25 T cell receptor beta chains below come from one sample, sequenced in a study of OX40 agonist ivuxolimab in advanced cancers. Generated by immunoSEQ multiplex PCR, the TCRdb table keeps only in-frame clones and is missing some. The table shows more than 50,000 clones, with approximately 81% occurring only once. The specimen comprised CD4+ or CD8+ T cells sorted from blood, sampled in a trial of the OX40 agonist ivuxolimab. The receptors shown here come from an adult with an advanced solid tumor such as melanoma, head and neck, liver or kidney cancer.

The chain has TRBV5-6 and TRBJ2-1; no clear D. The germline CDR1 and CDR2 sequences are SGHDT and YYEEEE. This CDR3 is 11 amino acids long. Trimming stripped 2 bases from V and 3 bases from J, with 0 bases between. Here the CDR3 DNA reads TGTGCCAGCAGCTTCTACAATGAGCAGTTCTTC. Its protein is CASSFYNEQFF. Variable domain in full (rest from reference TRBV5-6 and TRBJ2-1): DAGVTQSPTHLIKTRGQQVTLRCSPKSGHDTVSWYQQALGQGPQFIFQYYEEEERQRGNFPDRFSGHQFPNYSSELNVNALLLGDSALYLCASSFYNEQFFGPGTRLTVL.

The CDR3 DNA sequence: TGTGCCAGCAGCGTCCGGAGGGAGCAGTACTTC. As protein: CASSVRREQYF. This chain links TRBV2 with TRBJ2-5; a possible D gene is TRBD2 (6 bases). This CDR3 spans 11 amino acids. The ends were cut back, 6 bases at V and 11 bases at J, with 13 bases in the middle. Germline-derived CDR1 and CDR2 are SNHLY and FYNNEI.

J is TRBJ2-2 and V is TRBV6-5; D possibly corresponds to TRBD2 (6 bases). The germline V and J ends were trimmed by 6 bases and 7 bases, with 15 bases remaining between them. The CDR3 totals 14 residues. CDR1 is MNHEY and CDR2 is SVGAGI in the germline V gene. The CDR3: CASRSISEGGELFF. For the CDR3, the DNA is TGTGCCAGCAGGAGCATATCGGAGGGCGGGGAGCTGTTTTTT.

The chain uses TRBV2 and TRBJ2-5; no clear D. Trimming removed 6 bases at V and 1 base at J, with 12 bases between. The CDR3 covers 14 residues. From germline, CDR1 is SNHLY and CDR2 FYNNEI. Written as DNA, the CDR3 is TGTGCCAGCAGATCTACTACACTCCAAGAGACCCAGTACTTC. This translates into CASRSTTLQETQYF.

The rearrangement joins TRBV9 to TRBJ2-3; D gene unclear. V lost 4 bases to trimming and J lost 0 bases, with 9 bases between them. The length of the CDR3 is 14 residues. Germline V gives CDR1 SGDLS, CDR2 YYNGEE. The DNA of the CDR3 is TGTGCCAGCAGCCCCTGGGGAAGCACAGATACGCAGTATTTT. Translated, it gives CASSPWGSTDTQYF.

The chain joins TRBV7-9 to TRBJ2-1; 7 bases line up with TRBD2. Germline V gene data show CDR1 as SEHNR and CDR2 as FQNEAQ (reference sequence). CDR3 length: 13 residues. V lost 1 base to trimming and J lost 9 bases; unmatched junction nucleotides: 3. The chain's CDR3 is CASSLGTRGEQFF. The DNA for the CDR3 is TGTGCCAGCAGCTTAGGGACTAGAGGTGAGCAGTTCTTC. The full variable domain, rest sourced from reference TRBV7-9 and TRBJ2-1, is DTGVSQNPRHKITKRGQNVTFRCDPISEHNRLYWYRQTLGQGPEFLTYFQNEAQLEKSRLLSDRFSAERPKGSFSTLEIQRTEQGDSAMYLCASSLGTRGEQFFGPGTRLTVL.

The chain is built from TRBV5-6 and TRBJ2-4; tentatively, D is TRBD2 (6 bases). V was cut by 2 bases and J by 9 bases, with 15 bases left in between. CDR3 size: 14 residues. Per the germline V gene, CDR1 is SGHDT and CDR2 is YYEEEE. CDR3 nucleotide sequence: TGTGCCAGCAGCTTCAGCCCCGGGGGAGGCATTCAGTACTTC. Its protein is CASSFSPGGGIQYF.

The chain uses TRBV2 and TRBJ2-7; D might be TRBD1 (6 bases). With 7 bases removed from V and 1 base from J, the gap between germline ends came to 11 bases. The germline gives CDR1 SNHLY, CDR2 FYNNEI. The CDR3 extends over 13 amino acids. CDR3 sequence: CASTIGQSYEQYF. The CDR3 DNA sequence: TGTGCCAGCACCATCGGACAGTCCTACGAGCAGTACTTC. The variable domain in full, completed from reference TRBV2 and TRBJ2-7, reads EPEVTQTPSHQVTQMGQEVILRCVPISNHLYFYWYRQILGQKVEFLVSFYNNEISEKSEIFDDQFSVERPDGSNFTLKIRSTKLEDSAMYFCASTIGQSYEQYFGPGTRLTVT.

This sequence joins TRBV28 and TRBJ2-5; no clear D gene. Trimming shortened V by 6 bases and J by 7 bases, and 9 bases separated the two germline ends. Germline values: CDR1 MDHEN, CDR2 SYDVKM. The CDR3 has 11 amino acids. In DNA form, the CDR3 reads TGTGCCAGCAGGGAATGGACGACCCAGTACTTC. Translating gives CASREWTTQYF.

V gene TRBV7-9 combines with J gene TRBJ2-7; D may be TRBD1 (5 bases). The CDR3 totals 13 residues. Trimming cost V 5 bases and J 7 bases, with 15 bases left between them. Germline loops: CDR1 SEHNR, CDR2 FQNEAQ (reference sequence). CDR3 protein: CASSGGAVREQYF. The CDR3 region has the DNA TGTGCCAGCAGCGGTGGGGCCGTGAGGGAGCAGTACTTC.

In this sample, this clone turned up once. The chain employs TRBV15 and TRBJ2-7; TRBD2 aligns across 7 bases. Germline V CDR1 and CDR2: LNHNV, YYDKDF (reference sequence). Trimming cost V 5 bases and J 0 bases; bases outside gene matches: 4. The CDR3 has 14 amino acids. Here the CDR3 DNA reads TGTGCCACCAGCGAAAGCGGGAACTCCTACGAGCAGTACTTC. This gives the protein CATSESGNSYEQYF.

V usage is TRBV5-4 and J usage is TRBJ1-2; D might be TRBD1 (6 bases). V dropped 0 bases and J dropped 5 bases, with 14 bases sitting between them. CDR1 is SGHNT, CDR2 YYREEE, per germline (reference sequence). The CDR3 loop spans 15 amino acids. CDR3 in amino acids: CASSLGGPLVYGYTF. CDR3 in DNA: TGTGCCAGCAGCTTGGGGGGGCCCCTGGTGTATGGCTACACCTTC.

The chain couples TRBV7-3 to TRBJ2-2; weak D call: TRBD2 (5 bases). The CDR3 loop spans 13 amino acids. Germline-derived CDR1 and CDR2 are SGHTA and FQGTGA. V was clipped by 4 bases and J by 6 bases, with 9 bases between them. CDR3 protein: CASSYTRSGELFF. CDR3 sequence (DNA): TGTGCCAGCAGCTATACTAGGTCCGGGGAGCTGTTTTTT.

The CDR3 spells CAWSTRQGLPYEQYF. The CDR3 DNA reads TGTGCCTGGAGTACCCGACAGGGGCTTCCCTACGAGCAGTACTTC. The rearrangement links TRBV30 to TRBJ2-7, with 8 bases lining up with TRBD1. The J segment lost 2 bases and the V segment lost 2 bases, leaving 8 bases of the junction unmatched. The germline gives CDR1 GTSNPN, CDR2 SVGIG (reference sequence). The CDR3 has 15 amino acids.

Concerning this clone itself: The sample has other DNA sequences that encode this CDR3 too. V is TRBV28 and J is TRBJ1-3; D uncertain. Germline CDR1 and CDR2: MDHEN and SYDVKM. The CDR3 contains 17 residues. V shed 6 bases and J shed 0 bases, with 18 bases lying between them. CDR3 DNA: TGTGCCAGCAGCCCCACCGGACTCTTCAGCTCTGGAAACACCATATATTTT. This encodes CASSPTGLFSSGNTIYF.

The CDR3: CASSQTRTSNEQFF. The CDR3 DNA follows: TGCGCCAGCAGCCAGACCAGGACTAGCAATGAGCAGTTCTTC. This sequence joins TRBV4-3 and TRBJ2-1, with TRBD2 matching 7 bases. The ends lost 3 bases at V and 6 bases at J; junction bases unmatched: 5. CDR1 and CDR2 from the germline V gene are LGHNA and YSLEER. The CDR3 loop spans 14 amino acids.

The CDR3 region has the DNA TGTGCCAGCAGCTCGGCGGGGGATAGCACAGATACGCAGTATTTT. It is translated as CASSSAGDSTDTQYF. The V call is TRBV5-4, the J call TRBJ2-3; 7 bases match TRBD2. Germline assignment: CDR1 SGHNT and CDR2 YYREEE (reference sequence). The V gene end was trimmed by 3 bases and the J gene end by 0 bases; junction bases not matched to a gene: 4. The CDR3 is 15 amino acids.

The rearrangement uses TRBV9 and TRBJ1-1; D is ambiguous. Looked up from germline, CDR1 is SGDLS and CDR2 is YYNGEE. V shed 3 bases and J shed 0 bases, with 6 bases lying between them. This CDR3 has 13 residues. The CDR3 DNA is TGTGCCAGCAGCGAAGACCTGAACACTGAAGCTTTCTTT. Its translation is CASSEDLNTEAFF.

In DNA form, the CDR3 reads TGTGCCAGCAGCCCCGGGACACTGTACAATGAGCAGTTCTTC. Translating it yields CASSPGTLYNEQFF. The rearrangement uses TRBV11-1 and TRBJ2-1, with D perhaps matching TRBD1 (6 bases). Looked up from germline, CDR1 is SGHAT and CDR2 is FQDESV (reference sequence). The V end was cut by 5 bases, the J end by 4 bases, with 12 bases between. The CDR3 runs 14 residues. The complete variable domain, with remaining parts taken from reference TRBV11-1 and TRBJ2-1, reads EAEVAQSPRYKITEKSQAVAFWCDPISGHATLYWYRQILGQGPELLVQFQDESVVDDSQLPKDRFSAERLKGVDSTLKIQPAELGDSAMYLCASSPGTLYNEQFFGPGTRLTVL.

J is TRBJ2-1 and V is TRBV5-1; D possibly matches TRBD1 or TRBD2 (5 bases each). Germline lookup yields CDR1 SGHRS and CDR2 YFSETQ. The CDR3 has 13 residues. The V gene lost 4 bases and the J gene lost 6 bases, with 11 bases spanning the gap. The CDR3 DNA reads TGCGCCAGCAGCCTTGAGGGGACCAATGAGCAGTTCTTC. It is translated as CASSLEGTNEQFF.

The CDR3 spells CASTPGWDHNYEQYF. The CDR3, as DNA: TGTGCCAGCACCCCCGGGTGGGACCACAACTACGAGCAGTACTTC. V is TRBV5-6 and J is TRBJ2-5, with D possibly being TRBD1 or TRBD2 (5 bases each). The DNA end favors TRBJ2-7, so the J call may be wrong. This CDR3 region has 15 residues. Germline V CDR1 and CDR2: SGHDT, YYEEEE.

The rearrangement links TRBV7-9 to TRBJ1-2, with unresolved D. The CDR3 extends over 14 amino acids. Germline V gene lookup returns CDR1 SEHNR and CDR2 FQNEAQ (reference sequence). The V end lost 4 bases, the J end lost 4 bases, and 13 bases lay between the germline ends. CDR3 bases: TGTGCCAGCAGCTCATCAGCAGAGCGCTATGGCTACACCTTC. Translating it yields CASSSSAERYGYTF.

DNA for the CDR3: TGTGCCAGCGGATGGGGTGAGCAGTTCTTC. This translates into CASGWGEQFF. This chain connects TRBV7-2 to TRBJ2-1, with D unresolved. Germline loops: CDR1 SGHTA, CDR2 FQGNSA. The CDR3 covers 10 residues. V was pared by 8 bases and J by 9 bases, with 8 bases between.

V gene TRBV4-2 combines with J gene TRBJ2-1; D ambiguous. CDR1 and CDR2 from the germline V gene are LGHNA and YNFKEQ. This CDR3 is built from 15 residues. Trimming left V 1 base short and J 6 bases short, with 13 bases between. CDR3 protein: CASSQGAIDSNEQFF. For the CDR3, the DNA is TGTGCCAGCAGCCAAGGGGCAATAGATAGCAATGAGCAGTTCTTC.

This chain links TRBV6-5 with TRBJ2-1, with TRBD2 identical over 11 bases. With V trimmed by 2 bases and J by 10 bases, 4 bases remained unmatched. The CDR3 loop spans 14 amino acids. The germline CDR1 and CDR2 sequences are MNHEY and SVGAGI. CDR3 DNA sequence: TGTGCCAGCAGTTACGGTAGCGGGAGGGGGGAGCAGTTCTTC. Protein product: CASSYGSGRGEQFF.